These 21 T cell receptor beta chains originate from one sample sequenced in a study of T cell responses to AZD1222 COVID-19 vaccine. Libraries were prepared by immunoSEQ multiplex PCR; TCRdb keeps only in-frame clonotypes and omits some of them. The repertoire consists of under 130,000 clones, with roughly 85% occurring once and the leading ten covering about 2.5%. Sample: peripheral blood, taken 28 days after the second AZD1222 dose. These receptor sequences come from an adult who received the AZD1222 COVID-19 vaccine.

V is TRBV10-3 and J is TRBJ1-2; D uncertain. The CDR3 is made up of 12 amino acids. Deletions cut 0 bases from V and 7 bases from J, with 6 bases between. Germline CDR1 is ENHRY and CDR2 is SYGVKD. The CDR3 region has the DNA TGTGCCATCAGTGAGTCGGTGTTTGGCTACACCTTC. It encodes CAISESVFGYTF.

The chain couples TRBV15 to TRBJ1-4; no reliable D call. This CDR3 contains 14 residues. Trimming removed 5 bases at V and 0 bases at J, with 7 bases between. Germline V gene data show CDR1 as LNHNV and CDR2 as YYDKDF (reference sequence). The CDR3 is CATSRAATNEKLFF. The DNA of the CDR3 is TGTGCCACCAGCCGGGCAGCAACTAATGAAAAACTGTTTTTT.

This rearrangement joins TRBV19 to TRBJ2-2; 8 bases are shared with TRBD2. The germline V gene encodes CDR1 LNHDA and CDR2 SQIVND (reference sequence). V was clipped by 4 bases and J by 0 bases; unmatched bases: 4. This CDR3 contains 16 residues. The CDR3 coding sequence is TGTGCCAGTAGTAAAACGGGACTAGCGAACACCGGGGAGCTGTTTTTT. Translation: CASSKTGLANTGELFF.

CDR3 nucleotides: TGTGCCAGCAGTGAAGGCAGATTGAGCAATCAGCCCCAGCATTTT. Residues: CASSEGRLSNQPQHF. The chain is built from TRBV2 and TRBJ1-5; D ambiguous. V lost 1 base and J 1 base, leaving 8 bases between the germline ends. The CDR3 consists of 15 residues. In germline, CDR1 is SNHLY, CDR2 FYNNEI.

The chain combines TRBV24-1 with TRBJ1-5; 8 bases agree with TRBD1. After removal of 4 bases from V and 3 bases from J, the junction contained 7 bases not matched to a gene. The CDR3 has 16 residues. CDR1 and CDR2 (germline): KGHDR, SFDVKD. The CDR3 protein is CATSEAGQGNNQPQHF. The CDR3, as DNA: TGTGCCACCAGTGAAGCAGGACAGGGCAACAATCAGCCCCAGCATTTT.

CDR3 bases: TGTGCCAGCAGCTTCATAGGGCCTTATACCTACGAGCAGTACTTC. Amino acid sequence: CASSFIGPYTYEQYF. The chain combines TRBV7-9 with TRBJ2-7, with D uncertain. Trimming shortened V by 3 bases and J by 2 bases, and 14 bases separated the two germline ends. The CDR3 runs to 15 residues. The germline gives CDR1 SEHNR, CDR2 FQNEAQ (reference sequence).

This chain connects TRBV7-9 to TRBJ2-7; TRBD1 is a possible D gene (6 bases). V was trimmed by 5 bases and J by 3 bases, leaving 17 bases between them. This CDR3 region has 15 residues. Germline CDR1 SEHNR, CDR2 FQNEAQ (reference sequence). This chain's CDR3 is CASSRHGAGDYEQYF. The CDR3 DNA reads as TGTGCCAGCAGCCGCCATGGGGCAGGGGACTACGAGCAGTACTTC. Supplemented by reference TRBV7-9 and TRBJ2-7, the full variable domain reads DTGVSQNPRHKITKRGQNVTFRCDPISEHNRLYWYRQTLGQGPEFLTYFQNEAQLEKSRLLSDRFSAERPKGSFSTLEIQRTEQGDSAMYLCASSRHGAGDYEQYFGPGTRLTVT.

The chain recombines TRBV18 with TRBJ2-3; 10 bases agree with TRBD2. CDR1 KGHSH and CDR2 LQKENI come from the germline V gene. This CDR3 is built from 15 residues. The V gene end was trimmed by 2 bases and the J gene end by 4 bases; junction bases not matched to a gene: 3. For the CDR3, the DNA is TGTGCCAGCTCACCAGCTAGCGGGAGTGCAGATACGCAGTATTTT. Its protein product is CASSPASGSADTQYF.

The V call is TRBV6-6, the J call TRBJ2-5; TRBD1 or TRBD2 may be the D gene (5 bases each). Looked up from germline, CDR1 is MNHNY and CDR2 is SVGAGI (reference sequence). The CDR3 contains 15 residues. V lost 2 bases and J 2 bases, leaving 12 bases between the germline ends. The chain's CDR3 is CASSYEGMRQETQYF. CDR3 in DNA: TGTGCCAGCAGTTACGAGGGGATGCGACAAGAGACCCAGTACTTC.

The CDR3 DNA reads as TGTGCCAGCAGAGCCAACCGGGACAGCCTGAACACTGAAGCTTTCTTT. Amino acid sequence: CASRANRDSLNTEAFF. This chain connects TRBV6-6 to TRBJ1-1, with TRBD1 identical over 7 bases. This CDR3 comprises 16 residues. V shed 6 bases, J shed 0 bases, and the junction held 10 bases outside the gene matches. In germline, CDR1 is MNHNY, CDR2 SVGAGI (reference sequence).

This clone was picked up a small number of times. The rearrangement uses TRBV7-9 and TRBJ1-2; D remains ambiguous. V lost 1 base to trimming and J lost 8 bases, with 17 bases between them. Germline V gives CDR1 SEHNR, CDR2 FQNEAQ (reference sequence). The CDR3 is 15 amino acids. CDR3 amino acids: CASSLVGRTGSGYTF. In DNA form, the CDR3 reads TGTGCCAGCAGCTTAGTAGGCAGAACGGGATCGGGCTACACCTTC. The variable domain in full, with the rest retrieved from reference TRBV7-9 and TRBJ1-2, is DTGVSQNPRHKITKRGQNVTFRCDPISEHNRLYWYRQTLGQGPEFLTYFQNEAQLEKSRLLSDRFSAERPKGSFSTLEIQRTEQGDSAMYLCASSLVGRTGSGYTFGSGTRLTVV.

The genes are TRBV6-1 and TRBJ2-5, with D uncertain. The CDR3 consists of 14 residues. The V gene's germline CDR1 is MNHNS and CDR2 SASEGT. Trimming removed 3 bases at V and 2 bases at J, with 10 bases between. The chain's CDR3 is CASSDVWLQETQYF. As DNA, the CDR3 is TGTGCCAGCAGTGATGTATGGCTACAAGAGACCCAGTACTTC.

V gene TRBV5-4 combines with J gene TRBJ1-2; perhaps TRBD1 as D (6 bases). Trimming pared 4 bases from V and 4 bases from J, leaving 23 bases between. The CDR3 sequence is 17 residues long. Germline V gene data show CDR1 as SGHNT and CDR2 as YYREEE (reference sequence). In DNA form, the CDR3 reads TGTGCCAGCAGCGTCCAGGGGAGATTCGGAGCTTTCTATGGCTACACCTTC. This codes for CASSVQGRFGAFYGYTF.

The chain combines TRBV28 with TRBJ1-5; tentatively, D is TRBD1 (6 bases). The CDR3 contains 18 residues. V lost 5 bases and J lost 1, with 21 bases in between. CDR1 is MDHEN and CDR2 is SYDVKM in the germline V gene. The CDR3 DNA sequence: TGTGCCAGCAGTCTCAGCGGCGGGGGGCTATGGAGCAATCAGCCCCAGCATTTT. The encoded protein is CASSLSGGGLWSNQPQHF.

The chain uses TRBV7-6 and TRBJ1-1, with a weak D call TRBD1 (6 bases). CDR3 length: 15 residues. Between the trimmed V and J ends, which lost 3 bases and 2 bases, there was a span of 13 bases. Germline V gives CDR1 SGHVS, CDR2 FNYEAQ. The CDR3 sequence: CASSFGMGQNTEAFF. The CDR3 DNA reads as TGTGCCAGCAGCTTTGGAATGGGACAAAACACTGAAGCTTTCTTT.

J is TRBJ2-7 and V is TRBV27; a weak D match, TRBD1 (5 bases). The CDR3 runs 15 residues. V lost 4 bases and J 0 bases, leaving 13 bases between the germline ends. Germline lookup yields CDR1 MNHEY and CDR2 SMNVEV (reference sequence). The CDR3 sequence: CASSSRGSSSYEQYF. DNA of the CDR3: TGTGCCAGCAGTTCAAGGGGTAGTAGCTCCTACGAGCAGTACTTC.

J is TRBJ2-7 and V is TRBV13; the match to TRBD2 covers 12 bases. Per germline, CDR1 PRHDT and CDR2 FYEKMQ (reference sequence). The CDR3 has 17 residues. The J segment lost 6 bases and the V segment lost 5 bases, leaving 14 bases of the junction unmatched. In DNA, the CDR3 is TGTGCCAGCAGCACCTATCGGACTAGCGGGAAGGCCTCCGAGCAGTACTTC. Translated: CASSTYRTSGKASEQYF. The full variable domain, with the rest looked up from reference TRBV13 and TRBJ2-7, is AAGVIQSPRHLIKEKRETATLKCYPIPRHDTVYWYQQGPGQDPQFLISFYEKMQSDKGSIPDRFSAQQFSDYHSELNMSSLELGDSALYFCASSTYRTSGKASEQYFGPGTRLTVT.

The V gene is TRBV18, the J gene TRBJ2-1, with D unclear. The germline V gene encodes CDR1 KGHSH and CDR2 LQKENI. This CDR3 has 13 residues. With 6 bases removed from V and 6 bases from J, the gap between germline ends came to 12 bases. The CDR3 DNA reads TGTGCCAGCTCTCAACACGTGGGCAATGAGCAGTTCTTC. Protein product: CASSQHVGNEQFF.

The chain recombines TRBV30 with TRBJ2-7; 7 bases are a match to TRBD2. The J segment lost 4 bases and the V segment lost 3 bases, leaving 12 bases of the junction unmatched. Germline V gene lookup returns CDR1 GTSNPN and CDR2 SVGIG (reference sequence). CDR3 size: 15 residues. CDR3 region: CAWRSSAGTTYEQYF. The CDR3 coding sequence is TGTGCCTGGAGATCATCGGCAGGGACTACTTACGAGCAGTACTTC.

As to this clone: One end of the junction does not line up with germline, which may come from a read error. The rearrangement links TRBV6-1 to TRBJ1-3; the D is unclear. The CDR3 length is 15 residues. Germline V gives CDR1 MNHNS, CDR2 SASEGT. CDR3 amino acids: CSSSESILSGNTIYF. In DNA form, the CDR3 reads TGCTCCAGCAGTGAATCTATTTTATCTGGAAACACCATATATTTT.

J is TRBJ2-1 and V is TRBV6-1, with D unresolved. Trimming took 3 bases from V and 12 from J, leaving 12 bases between them. The CDR3 is 12 amino acids. Germline V gene lookup returns CDR1 MNHNS and CDR2 SASEGT. CDR3 sequence (DNA): TGTGCCAGCAGTGATCGGTACGTAGGGCAGTTCTTC. It is translated as CASSDRYVGQFF.